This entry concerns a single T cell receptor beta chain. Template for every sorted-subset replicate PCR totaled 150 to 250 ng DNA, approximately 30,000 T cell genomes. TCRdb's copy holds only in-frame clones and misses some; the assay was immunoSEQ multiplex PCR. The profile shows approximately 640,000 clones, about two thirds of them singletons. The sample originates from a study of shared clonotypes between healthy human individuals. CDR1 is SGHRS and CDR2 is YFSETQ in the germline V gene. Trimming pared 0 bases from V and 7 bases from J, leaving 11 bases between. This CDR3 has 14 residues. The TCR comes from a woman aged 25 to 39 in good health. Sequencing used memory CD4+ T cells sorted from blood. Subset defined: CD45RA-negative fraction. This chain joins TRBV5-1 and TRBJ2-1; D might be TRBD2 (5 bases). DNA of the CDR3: TGCGCCAGCAGCTTGGGAGAACCGGGGAATGAGCAGTTCTTC. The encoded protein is CASSLGEPGNEQFF.